A selection of T cell receptor beta chains follows, all from one sample in a study of blood T cell repertoires in COVID-19. Sequencing was performed with immunoSEQ multiplex PCR; in TCRdb, only in-frame clones are kept and a portion is missing. The repertoire holds some 100,000 clones, with 85% as singletons. Sequences were obtained from peripheral blood. The receptors were gathered from a woman in her seventies with active or convalescent COVID-19. CDR3s include the opening cysteine and the closing phenylalanine or tryptophan.

TRBV7-2,CASSLASDTGELFF
TRBV7-3,CASSLKGQGTEQYF
TRBV18,CASSPRTGMNTEAFF
TRBV3-1/TRBV3-2,CASRQRRTRPYEQYF
TRBV5-1,CASSPEGISTDTQYF
TRBV5-1,CASALRGWSAGELFF
TRBV5-1,CASSPGLNTEAFF
TRBV2,CASSQTRLEDGYTF
TRBV5-1,CASSLGQLNEKLFF
TRBV28,CASSPRESYNEQFF
TRBV5-1,CASSYQYQETQYF
TRBV30,CAWSGAGPANEKLFF
TRBV5-1,CASREVTRETQYF
TRBV4-2,CASSQSLPGTHSNQPQHF
TRBV18,CASSPQGGFGQPQHF
TRBV5-1,CASSPGLAGLTDTQYF
TRBV28,CASSLGVDQPQHF
TRBV2,CASSSRQVATNEKLFF
TRBV4-3,CASSQHSTQGIGETQYF
TRBV9,CASSALAGSSGANVLTF
TRBV7-2,CASTLGQGAYEQYF
TRBV19,CASSIDRGNTEAFF
TRBV10-1,CASSGQGNTEAFF
TRBV7-9,CASSLRGLAGSAETQYF
TRBV6-5,CASSYSRGGGAGELFF
TRBV4-1,CASSLGLAGQETQYF
TRBV4-3,CASSQDVQGNTIYF
TRBV4-2,CASSQGDRGRVEQYF
TRBV2,CASSESGGTYNEQFF
TRBV18,CASSPKGTEAFF
TRBV6-5,CASSYDHHSYGYTF
TRBV30,CAWSPGGDYGYTF
TRBV29-1,CSVGEPDRVRDGYTF
TRBV5-1,CASKGTSASDEQYF
TRBV20-1,CSAAKEREQYF
TRBV7-2,CASSLVGTGVGVVGNTIYF
TRBV12-3/TRBV12-4,CASSLDRQETQYF
TRBV6-1,CASSDRGSTGELFF
TRBV18,CASSPPGGDGNEQFF
TRBV9,CASSPQTSRRYNEQFF
TRBV5-5,CASSSTPGSSYNEQFF
TRBV7-3,CASSFSENNEQFF